Below are 14 T cell receptor beta chains sequenced from a single sample in a study of shared clonotypes between healthy human individuals. Some clones are missing from TCRdb's copy, which holds only in-frame ones; the method was immunoSEQ multiplex PCR. The data show roughly 2,000,000 clones, 93% seen once. Terminally differentiated effector memory CD45RA+ cells were excluded by CCR7 positive selection of CD45RO-negative cells. Sequencing used naive CD8+ T cells from PBMCs. Receptors originate from a young man in good health. Some clones in this sample may be carry-over from other donors' samples.

The V call is TRBV7-9, the J call TRBJ2-6; D uncertain. The V gene's germline CDR1 is SEHNR and CDR2 FQNEAQ (reference sequence). The CDR3 totals 17 residues. V was trimmed by 5 bases and J by 4 bases, leaving 18 bases between them. The CDR3 sequence: CASSPRDPSPGANVLTF. In DNA, the CDR3 is TGTGCCAGCAGCCCCCGCGATCCGTCTCCGGGGGCCAACGTCCTGACTTTC.

The table lists this clone with a count of one. CDR3 nucleotides: TGTGCCAGCAGCGTAGTGGTGACAGGGGACTATGGCTACACCTTC. It translates to CASSVVVTGDYGYTF. The chain uses TRBV9 and TRBJ1-2, with 8 nucleotides matching TRBD1. The J segment lost 3 bases and the V segment lost 0 bases, leaving 4 bases of the junction unmatched. The CDR3 length is 15 residues. Germline V CDR1 and CDR2: SGDLS, YYNGEE.

This clone has only one observation. The J gene is TRBJ2-7, the V gene TRBV6-1, with TRBD2 as a possible D gene (6 bases). Per the germline V gene, CDR1 is MNHNS and CDR2 is SASEGT. The CDR3 runs 14 residues. Trimming left V 2 bases short and J 5 bases short, with 13 bases between. In DNA, the CDR3 is TGTGCCAGCAGTGAATCCGGGGGTCTTCACGAGCAGTACTTC. Translated: CASSESGGLHEQYF.

Here the CDR3 DNA reads TGCGCCAGCAGCTTGGGTTTTAAGGCCCAAGCCAAAAACATTCAGTACTTC. This translates into CASSLGFKAQAKNIQYF. The V and J genes are TRBV5-1 and TRBJ2-4, with D uncertain. Trimming cost V 0 bases and J 0 bases, with 13 bases left between them. The CDR3 length is 17 residues. The germline CDR1 and CDR2 sequences are SGHRS and YFSETQ.

Turning to this clone: Other DNA sequences in the same sample also yield this CDR3. V is TRBV7-9 and J is TRBJ2-7, with D perhaps TRBD1 or TRBD2 (5 bases each). Germline V gene data show CDR1 as SEHNR and CDR2 as FQNEAQ (reference sequence). This CDR3 is built from 14 residues. V shed 3 bases and J shed 0 bases, with 9 bases lying between them. CDR3 sequence reads: CASSLGRSSYEQYF. The CDR3 coding sequence is TGTGCCAGCAGCTTGGGACGGAGCTCCTACGAGCAGTACTTC. Variable domain in full (rest from reference TRBV7-9 and TRBJ2-7): DTGVSQNPRHKITKRGQNVTFRCDPISEHNRLYWYRQTLGQGPEFLTYFQNEAQLEKSRLLSDRFSAERPKGSFSTLEIQRTEQGDSAMYLCASSLGRSSYEQYFGPGTRLTVT.

J is TRBJ1-2 and V is TRBV9, with 8 bases lining up with TRBD1. The CDR3 contains 14 residues. CDR1 and CDR2 from the germline V gene are SGDLS and YYNGEE. The J segment lost 4 bases and the V segment lost 3 bases, leaving 5 bases of the junction unmatched. The CDR3 loop is CASSEWDRPYGYTF. The CDR3 bases are TGTGCCAGCAGCGAGTGGGACAGGCCCTATGGCTACACCTTC.

This chain links TRBV27 with TRBJ2-7, with D possibly being TRBD1 (6 bases). Deletions cut 5 bases from V and 4 bases from J, with 21 bases between. CDR1 is MNHEY, CDR2 SMNVEV, per germline (reference sequence). This CDR3 has 16 residues. The CDR3 loop is CASSPTTTGHRYEQYF. The CDR3 nucleotides are TGTGCCAGCAGTCCAACGACTACGGGACACCGGTACGAGCAGTACTTC.

The chain employs TRBV4-3 and TRBJ2-7, with D unclear. CDR1 is LGHNA, CDR2 YSLEER, per germline. The V and J ends lost 0 bases and 6 bases respectively, with 9 bases between them. The CDR3 length is 13 residues. The CDR3 is CASSQDRSTEQYF. CDR3 nucleotides: TGCGCCAGCAGCCAAGACAGGAGCACCGAGCAGTACTTC.

This clone has only one observation. This CDR3 is also generated by other DNA sequences in the sample. The chain has TRBV27 and TRBJ2-7, with 7 bases fitting TRBD1. J gave up 7 bases and V 6 bases, and 18 bases lay outside the gene matches. The length of the CDR3 is 16 residues. Germline CDR1 and CDR2: MNHEY and SMNVEV (reference sequence). DNA of the CDR3: TGTGCCAGCAGAACCAACCGACAGGGCCCAGATGGGGAGCAGTACTTC. It translates to CASRTNRQGPDGEQYF.

This chain uses TRBV28 with TRBJ2-7, with unresolved D. Germline loops: CDR1 MDHEN, CDR2 SYDVKM. CDR3 length: 14 amino acids. V lost 7 bases and J lost 1, with 14 bases in between. The CDR3 DNA sequence: TGTGCCAGCATTCCTTTTGGGGTTTCCTACGAGCAGTACTTC. It encodes CASIPFGVSYEQYF.

This chain joins TRBV18 and TRBJ2-1, with D unclear. The germline gives CDR1 KGHSH, CDR2 LQKENI. Trimming took off 4 bases at V and 8 bases at J, with 12 bases between the two ends. The CDR3 runs to 13 residues. Here the CDR3 reads CASSHRQVHEQFF. The CDR3 DNA is TGTGCCAGCTCACACCGGCAGGTCCATGAGCAGTTCTTC.

This rearrangement joins TRBV4-1 to TRBJ1-2; 7 bases are shared with TRBD1. Trimming at V came to 4 bases and at J to 8 bases, leaving 13 bases not matched to a gene. CDR1 is MGHRA, CDR2 YSYEKL, per germline. The CDR3 contains 15 residues. For the CDR3, the DNA is TGCGCCAGCAGCCCCCGCCTCGGACAGGATCACGGCTACACCTTC. This translates into CASSPRLGQDHGYTF.

The V and J genes are TRBV15 and TRBJ1-1; D gene unclear. V was cut by 5 bases and J by 3 bases, with 13 bases left in between. Germline CDR1 is LNHNV and CDR2 is YYDKDF (reference sequence). The CDR3 extends over 14 amino acids. In nucleotides, the CDR3 is TGTGCCACCAGCCCAATCCCGGAAGACACTGAAGCTTTCTTT. Translating it yields CATSPIPEDTEAFF.

CDR3 amino acids: CASSLGRSRDGYTF. Here the CDR3 DNA reads TGTGCCAGCAGCTTGGGACGGAGCAGAGATGGCTACACCTTC. The gene calls are TRBV5-4 and TRBJ1-2; D is uncertain. Germline loops: CDR1 SGHNT, CDR2 YYREEE (reference sequence). CDR3 length: 14 amino acids. V shed 0 bases and J shed 6 bases, with 12 bases lying between them.